What follows is one T cell receptor beta chain and its context. The antigen is unknown. Every subset's genomic DNA went evenly onto several immunoSEQ plates. The data were produced by immunoSEQ multiplex PCR, yet TCRdb's version contains in-frame clones alone and is incomplete. Of hundreds of thousands of clones listed, 60% to 75% are singletons. The data are from a study of shared clonotypes between healthy human individuals. The J segment lost 4 bases and the V segment lost 1 base, leaving 5 bases of the junction unmatched. Germline values: CDR1 SEHNR, CDR2 FQNEAQ (reference sequence). The CDR3 extends over 17 amino acids. Study conclusions and caveats: Sampling used blood alone; tissue repertoires probably differ.

The rearrangement uses TRBV7-9 and TRBJ2-5, with 14 bases fitting TRBD2. Sequenced input: memory CD4+ T cells sorted from blood. Subset of the sample: CD45RA-negative fraction. The TCR was taken from a woman between 25 and 40 years old in good health. This CDR3 reads CASSLGQTSGRVETQYF. DNA of the CDR3: TGTGCCAGCAGCTTAGGGCAGACTAGCGGGAGGGTAGAGACCCAGTACTTC.